These 24 T cell receptor beta chains were sequenced from one sample in a study of T cell repertoires in cytomegalovirus infection. One entry per CDR3 protein results from TCRdb running MiXCR on the reads. The top ten hold approximately 15% of the sample, which has around 290,000 distinct CDR3 sequences, under 30% seen once. Sequencing used PBMCs. These receptors were obtained from a human donor in good health (CMV status not recorded). Some clones in this sample may be carry-over from other donors' samples.

The chain recombines TRBV5-5 with TRBJ2-2; D tentatively fits TRBD1 or TRBD2 (5 bases each). This CDR3 comprises 15 residues. In germline, CDR1 is SGHKS, CDR2 YYEKEE (reference sequence). Trimming took 4 bases from V and 9 from J, leaving 19 bases between them. The CDR3 here is CASSPAGSRHRELFF. CDR3 bases: TGTGCCAGCAGCCCGGCAGGGAGTCGGCACCGGGAGCTGTTTTTT.

This clonotype was seen a few times. This chain connects TRBV7-2 to TRBJ2-7, with D possibly called TRBD1 or TRBD2 (6 bases each). CDR1 SGHTA and CDR2 FQGNSA come from the germline V gene. The length of the CDR3 is 15 residues. V was cut by 5 bases and J by 7 bases, with 21 bases left in between. The CDR3 reads CASSRGPDSRGEQYV. In DNA, the CDR3 is TGTGCCAGCAGCCGGGGGCCGGACTCCCGGGGAGAGCAGTACGTC.

The chain couples TRBV29-1 to TRBJ2-3; 8 positions agree with TRBD2. Unmatched junction bases numbered 8, after V lost 6 bases and J lost 3 bases. There are 14 residues in the CDR3. Germline values: CDR1 SQVTM, CDR2 ANQGSEA. CDR3 sequence reads: CSVNFPSGTDTQYF. In nucleotides, the CDR3 is TGCAGCGTCAATTTCCCTAGCGGGACAGATACGCAGTATTTT.

The gene calls are TRBV2 and TRBJ2-5; 7 nucleotides align to TRBD1. V dropped 5 bases and J dropped 5; count of bases not matched to a gene: 11. Per the germline V gene, CDR1 is SNHLY and CDR2 is FYNNEI. The CDR3 contains 15 residues. CDR3 loop: CASSSRGQRLETQYF. In nucleotides, the CDR3 is TGTGCCAGCAGTAGTAGGGGACAGCGGCTGGAGACCCAGTACTTC.

On this clonotype itself: A much larger clonotype is one base distant, so this may be a read error. The chain couples TRBV7-9 to TRBJ2-3; no clear D gene. The V end was cut by 0 bases, the J end by 14 bases, with 12 bases between. CDR1 is SEHNR and CDR2 is FQNEAQ in the germline V gene (reference sequence). The CDR3 spans 12 residues. The CDR3 DNA sequence: TGTGCCAGCAGCTTAGCTGTCGGGCCGCGGTATTTT. It codes for CASSLAVGPRYF. The full variable domain, completed using reference TRBV7-9 and TRBJ2-3, is DTGVSQNPRHKITKRGQNVTFRCDPISEHNRLYWYRQTLGQGPEFLTYFQNEAQLEKSRLLSDRFSAERPKGSFSTLEIQRTEQGDSAMYLCASSLAVGPRYFGPGTRLTVL.

The chain couples TRBV19 to TRBJ2-3; either TRBD1 or TRBD2 may supply D (5 bases each). Trimming pared 6 bases from V and 3 bases from J, leaving 16 bases between. This CDR3 region has 15 residues. In germline, CDR1 is LNHDA, CDR2 SQIVND (reference sequence). CDR3: CASSDRGWRTDTQYF. For the CDR3, the DNA is TGTGCCAGTAGCGACCGGGGCTGGAGGACAGATACGCAGTATTTT.

The chain couples TRBV11-2 to TRBJ2-2, with TRBD1 as a possible D gene (5 bases). This CDR3 contains 14 residues. CDR1 SGHAT and CDR2 FQNNGV come from the germline V gene. The ends were cut back, 4 bases at V and 3 bases at J, with 9 bases in the middle. The CDR3 DNA follows: TGTGCCAGCAGCTCGAGACAGTACACCGGGGAGCTGTTTTTT. As protein: CASSSRQYTGELFF.

This chain uses TRBV7-2 with TRBJ2-7; 7 positions agree with TRBD2. The V gene's germline CDR1 is SGHTA and CDR2 FQGNSA. The J segment lost 6 bases and the V segment lost 4 bases, leaving 9 bases of the junction unmatched. The CDR3 sequence is 14 residues long. CDR3 sequence: CASSSLGGDREQYF. Here the CDR3 DNA reads TGTGCCAGCAGCTCACTGGGGGGGGACCGCGAGCAGTACTTC.

This clonotype was observed a handful of times. The genes are TRBV7-9 and TRBJ2-7; D remains unclear. The germline CDR1 and CDR2 sequences are SEHNR and FQNEAQ (reference sequence). V lost 4 bases and J lost 6, with 10 bases in between. The CDR3 runs to 12 residues. This CDR3 is CASSSDTGEQYF. CDR3 in DNA: TGTGCCAGCAGCTCCGACACGGGCGAGCAGTACTTC.

This clonotype came up a few times. The chain recombines TRBV11-2 with TRBJ2-1; TRBD2 matches 8 bases. Trimming removed 1 base from V and 9 bases from J; junction bases left unmatched: 5. The CDR3 is 14 residues long. Germline V CDR1 and CDR2: SGHAT, FQNNGV. The CDR3 nucleotides are TGTGCCAGCAGCTTAGTTGGTAGCGGGGTTGAGCAGTTCTTC. Its translation is CASSLVGSGVEQFF.

The chain carries TRBV5-1 and TRBJ1-6; D is unresolved. The germline V gene encodes CDR1 SGHRS and CDR2 YFSETQ. Between the trimmed V and J ends, which lost 2 bases and 7 bases, there was a span of 10 bases. The CDR3 has 14 residues. Written as DNA, the CDR3 is TGCGCCAGCAGCTTCGAGGTCAGCAATTCACCCCTCCACTTT. It codes for CASSFEVSNSPLHF.

The chain couples TRBV14 to TRBJ1-6; 9 nucleotides line up with TRBD1. Trimming at V came to 1 base and at J to 0 bases, leaving 10 bases not matched to a gene. CDR1 and CDR2 from the germline V gene are SGHDN and FVKESK. The CDR3 is 20 amino acids. CDR3 DNA sequence: TGTGCCAGCAGCCAAGGCCCGCTACAGGGGGCTATCTCCTATAATTCACCCCTCCACTTT. Translated: CASSQGPLQGAISYNSPLHF.

This clonotype was observed a handful of times. J is TRBJ2-5 and V is TRBV10-1; 7 bases map to TRBD2. The CDR3 runs to 15 residues. The V gene's germline CDR1 is WNHNN and CDR2 SYGVQD (reference sequence). With V trimmed by 6 bases and J by 2 bases, 9 bases remained unmatched. This chain's CDR3 is CASSPGLRIQETQYF. The CDR3 region has the DNA TGCGCCAGCAGCCCGGGACTAAGGATTCAAGAGACCCAGTACTTC.

V is TRBV28 and J is TRBJ2-7; D call uncertain. CDR3 size: 14 residues. Trimming pared 2 bases from V and 0 bases from J, leaving 8 bases between. The germline V gene encodes CDR1 MDHEN and CDR2 SYDVKM. CDR3 protein: CASSLQTPSYEQYF. In nucleotides, the CDR3 is TGTGCCAGCAGTTTACAGACACCCTCCTACGAGCAGTACTTC.

The J gene is TRBJ1-6, the V gene TRBV15; the match to TRBD1 covers 8 bases. Germline V gene sequence: CDR1 LNHNV, CDR2 YYDKDF (reference sequence). Losses at the gene ends were 3 bases for V and 6 bases for J; bases not matched to a gene: 4. The length of the CDR3 is 15 residues. CDR3 sequence (DNA): TGTGCCACCAGCAGGACAGGGGCGAGTAATTCACCCCTCCACTTT. This gives the protein CATSRTGASNSPLHF.

This clonotype was recorded many times. The chain couples TRBV7-9 to TRBJ2-5; the D gene is possibly TRBD2 (5 bases). Trimming pared 5 bases from V and 5 bases from J, leaving 15 bases between. There are 14 residues in the CDR3. Germline V gene lookup returns CDR1 SEHNR and CDR2 FQNEAQ (reference sequence). CDR3 amino acids: CASSPDNRGETQYF. The CDR3 nucleotides read TGTGCCAGCAGCCCAGACAACCGCGGGGAGACCCAGTACTTC.

The chain recombines TRBV10-3 with TRBJ2-1; 10 bases line up with TRBD2. Germline V CDR1 and CDR2: ENHRY, SYGVKD. V lost 8 bases, J lost 1 base, and 5 bases stayed unmatched. The CDR3 sequence is 15 residues long. The CDR3, as DNA: TGTGCCATCGAGACTAGCGGGTCTTCCTACAATGAGCAGTTCTTC. This gives the protein CAIETSGSSYNEQFF.

The J gene is TRBJ2-4, the V gene TRBV11-3; maybe TRBD2 (5 bases). This CDR3 region has 15 residues. Trimming removed 0 bases at V and 6 bases at J, with 12 bases between. Germline loops: CDR1 SGHNT, CDR2 YENEEA. The CDR3 sequence: CASSLDQAATNIQYF. CDR3 DNA sequence: TGTGCCAGCAGCTTAGACCAAGCGGCAACAAACATTCAGTACTTC.

This clonotype was observed at least ten times. The chain recombines TRBV7-2 with TRBJ2-1, with 8 bases matching TRBD1. Trimming took 4 bases from V and 15 from J; bases not matched to a gene: 14. This CDR3 is built from 14 residues. Germline loops: CDR1 SGHTA, CDR2 FQGNSA. The CDR3 nucleotides read TGTGCCAGCAGCTCCCAGGGACAGGTAGCATCCTCGTTCTTC. It translates to CASSSQGQVASSFF. The entire variable domain, with the rest obtained from reference TRBV7-2 and TRBJ2-1, is as follows: GAGVSQSPSNKVTEKGKDVELRCDPISGHTALYWYRQSLGQGLEFLIYFQGNSAPDKSGLPSDRFSAERTGGSVSTLTIQRTQQEDSAVYLCASSSQGQVASSFFGPGTRLTVL.

This clonotype was counted a few times. The chain uses TRBV12-5 and TRBJ2-5, with D perhaps given as TRBD1 or TRBD2 (7 bases each). CDR3 length: 17 residues. Deletions cut 2 bases from V and 2 bases from J, with 18 bases between. CDR1 and CDR2 (germline): LGHNT, FRNRAP. The CDR3 loop is CASGLSGEPGGQETQYF. The DNA of the CDR3 is TGTGCTAGTGGTTTGAGCGGGGAACCAGGGGGTCAAGAGACCCAGTACTTC.

The CDR3 DNA sequence: TGTGCCAGCAGTTTACTGGGGTTGGCTAGTCCTAAAGATGAGCAGTTCTTC. Its translation is CASSLLGLASPKDEQFF. The chain combines TRBV28 with TRBJ2-1; D remains ambiguous. Germline loops: CDR1 MDHEN, CDR2 SYDVKM. V lost 2 bases to trimming and J lost 8 bases, with 22 bases between them. CDR3 length: 17 residues. Full variable domain (missing parts from reference TRBV28 and TRBJ2-1): DVKVTQSSRYLVKRTGEKVFLECVQDMDHENMFWYRQDPGLGLRLIYFSYDVKMKEKGDIPEGYSVSREKKERFSLILESASTNQTSMYLCASSLLGLASPKDEQFFGPGTRLTVL.

The table lists this clonotype with many counts. For the CDR3, the DNA is TGTGCCAGCAGCTTTGGGACAGGGGCGAACACCGGGGAGCTGTTTTTT. This encodes CASSFGTGANTGELFF. This chain uses TRBV7-6 with TRBJ2-2; 10 nucleotides match TRBD1. V shed 3 bases, J shed 0 bases, and the junction held 1 base outside the gene matches. Germline assignment: CDR1 SGHVS and CDR2 FNYEAQ. The CDR3 is 16 residues long.

A few counts support this clonotype. The chain's CDR3 is CAVSRTGAGELFF. The CDR3 nucleotides read TGTGCCGTCTCGAGAACGGGAGCGGGGGAGCTGTTTTTT. V usage is TRBV24-1 and J usage is TRBJ2-2; a weak D match, TRBD2 (6 bases). The CDR3 contains 13 residues. The germline gives CDR1 KGHDR, CDR2 SFDVKD. Trimming pared 12 bases from V and 8 bases from J, leaving 18 bases between.

This clonotype has just a few counts. The CDR3 DNA sequence: TGTGCCAGTTCCGGGACCCGCTACGTGCCCCAGTACTTC. Translated: CASSGTRYVPQYF. This chain joins TRBV19 and TRBJ2-5, with D possibly called TRBD1 or TRBD2 (5 bases each). Trimming cost V 8 bases and J 9 bases, with 19 bases left between them. CDR1 is LNHDA and CDR2 is SQIVND in the germline V gene (reference sequence). This CDR3 comprises 13 residues.